The 9 T cell receptor beta chains reported below all come from one sample, sequenced in a study of blood T cell repertoires in COVID-19. Produced via immunoSEQ multiplex PCR; TCRdb's table is partial and in-frame only. The table has 150,000 to 180,000 clones, 80% to 90% seen once. The sample comprised peripheral blood. The receptors stem from a woman aged 55 to 70 with COVID-19, enrolled during active disease.

The chain is built from TRBV19 and TRBJ1-1; D perhaps matches TRBD1 (5 bases). V dropped 3 bases and J dropped 6 bases, with 14 bases sitting between them. This CDR3 contains 14 residues. The germline gives CDR1 LNHDA, CDR2 SQIVND (reference sequence). CDR3 amino acids: CASSMVRASAEAFF. The CDR3 DNA is TGTGCCAGTAGTATGGTCAGGGCGAGCGCTGAAGCTTTCTTT. The full variable domain, its missing parts supplied by reference TRBV19 and TRBJ1-1, is DGGITQSPKYLFRKEGQNVTLSCEQNLNHDAMYWYRQDPGQGLRLIYYSQIVNDFQKGDIAEGYSVSREKKESFPLTVTSAQKNPTAFYLCASSMVRASAEAFFGQGTRLTVV.

The gene calls are TRBV24-1 and TRBJ1-1; no definite D call. The CDR3 runs to 16 residues. Trimming removed 3 bases at V and 3 bases at J, with 16 bases between. Germline V gene data show CDR1 as KGHDR and CDR2 as SFDVKD. The DNA of the CDR3 is TGTGCCACCAGTGATGGGGTAAAGGGCGGGGACACTGAAGCTTTCTTT. It specifies CATSDGVKGGDTEAFF.

The chain recombines TRBV6-1 with TRBJ1-1; 7 bases are shared with TRBD1. This CDR3 has 16 amino acids. V lost 3 bases and J lost 0; bases outside the gene matches: 7. CDR1 and CDR2 (germline): MNHNS, SASEGT. The CDR3, as DNA: TGTGCCAGCAGTGACCGACAGGGAGCTATGAACACTGAAGCTTTCTTT. Protein product: CASSDRQGAMNTEAFF.

This sequence joins TRBV6-1 and TRBJ2-3; a possible D gene is TRBD1 (6 bases). CDR3 length: 14 residues. Trimming shortened V by 2 bases and J by 7 bases, and 13 bases separated the two germline ends. Germline lookup yields CDR1 MNHNS and CDR2 SASEGT. Here the CDR3 reads CASSEIRGWHTQYF. The CDR3, as DNA: TGTGCCAGCAGTGAAATCAGGGGATGGCATACGCAGTATTTT.

V usage is TRBV9 and J usage is TRBJ1-1; D is possibly TRBD1 (5 bases). The length of the CDR3 is 16 residues. The V end was cut by 3 bases, the J end by 1 base, with 16 bases between. Germline V gene data show CDR1 as SGDLS and CDR2 as YYNGEE. The CDR3 sequence: CASSAWGLGGNTEAFF. Written as DNA, the CDR3 is TGTGCCAGCAGCGCATGGGGCTTAGGCGGGAACACTGAAGCTTTCTTT.

This rearrangement joins TRBV6-2 or TRBV6-3 to TRBJ2-2, with a weak D call TRBD2 (5 bases). This CDR3 spans 16 amino acids. With 0 bases removed from V and 7 bases from J, the gap between germline ends came to 15 bases. Germline loops: CDR1 MNHEY, CDR2 SVGEGT. CDR3 in DNA: TGTGCCAGCAGTTACTCGTTAAGAATTGGAGGCGGGGAGCTGTTTTTT. This sequence encodes CASSYSLRIGGGELFF.

The chain couples TRBV5-4 to TRBJ2-1; D may be TRBD1 (6 bases). V gave up 4 bases and J gave up 6 bases, with 11 bases separating them. Germline V gene lookup returns CDR1 SGHNT and CDR2 YYREEE (reference sequence). The CDR3 is 13 amino acids. The DNA of the CDR3 is TGTGCCAGCAGCGGTACAGGGTTCAATGAGCAGTTCTTC. Its translation is CASSGTGFNEQFF.

The chain is built from TRBV4-1 and TRBJ1-4; D perhaps matches TRBD1 (5 bases). Between the trimmed V and J ends, which lost 5 bases and 7 bases, there was a span of 11 bases. The CDR3 is made up of 13 amino acids. Germline V gene sequence: CDR1 MGHRA, CDR2 YSYEKL. CDR3 nucleotides: TGCGCCAGCAGCGTGCAGGGCGGTGAAAAACTGTTTTTT. It is translated as CASSVQGGEKLFF.

The rearrangement links TRBV5-1 to TRBJ1-3, with 8 bases identical to TRBD1. V was pared by 4 bases and J by 2 bases, with 8 bases of the junction left unmatched. The length of the CDR3 is 16 residues. Germline CDR1 and CDR2: SGHRS and YFSETQ. CDR3 in amino acids: CASSKTGTGAGNTIYF. DNA of the CDR3: TGCGCCAGCAGCAAGACTGGGACAGGCGCTGGAAACACCATATATTTT.